Given below is one T cell receptor (beta chain) in context. Its recognized antigen is unknown. It has no much larger one-base neighbor in the sample; base qualities were not kept. The entry originates in a study of blood T cell repertoires in COVID-19 (dated by TCRdb to 2020 to 2022). With regard to the full study: The collaborator samples originated in the United States, Italy and Spain and spanned the acute and convalescent phases of COVID-19. The prospective study material was composed of cDNA or gDNA derived from T cells, B-cell-depleted T cells, or PBMCs. Deeply sampled blood TCRbeta repertoires from subjects exposed to, actively infected with, or recovered from COVID-19 were included in the dataset. The repertoires were released in a freely available public database meant as a resource for research on the immune response to SARS-CoV-2. Samples were obtained from the ongoing ImmuneRACE study (first 160 participants) and from about 1,300 subjects provided by 6 global collaborators. A de-identified subject ID, COVID-19 status, age in years and sex were almost always included in the sample metadata. HLA class I and class II types, where available, came from metadata supplied by the sample provider rather than from assay-based typing.

The immunoSEQ Assay, a bias-controlled multiplex PCR, was used to amplify TCRbeta CDR3 regions from genomic DNA. For the original study's pipeline: The number of nucleated cells in each sample was estimated by amplification of reference gene primers within the assay. To quantify the absolute abundance of each unique TCRbeta CDR3 rearrangement, sequence reads were collapsed and filtered. For each sample, productive Simpson clonality was calculated as the square root of Simpson's diversity index across productive rearrangements. The source is immuneACCESS, and TCRdb retained only in-frame sequences with V and J called. Part of the clones is not carried over; for the studies checked, unresolved V genes explain less than half of this, and the remainder is unexplained. V, J and clone size reflect that table, while D and trimming were determined from the DNA. The sample includes about 320,000 clones, with 86% observed a single time. Roughly 1.6% of the sample goes to the ten largest clones.

Each collaborating institution followed its own protocols to collect whole blood in K2EDTA tubes. Collaborator samples were shipped for TCRbeta analysis as frozen whole blood, isolated PBMCs, or DNA extracted from either sample type. What the research found in general, with its limitations: Clinical and demographic metadata were provided uncurated, with the amount varying by source and participant.

V and J lose 6 bases and 2 bases, and a span of 10 bases separates them. There are 13 amino acids in the CDR3, from cysteine to phenylalanine inclusive. Of the read, only the CDR3 DNA is kept; its 39 bases are in frame from base 1. CDR1 SGHKS and CDR2 YYEKEE are derived from the germline V gene (reference sequence). The source is a woman between 50 and 59 years old with acute or convalescent COVID-19. Sequencing used peripheral blood. In this chain, TRBV5-5 is recombined with TRBJ2-3, with no D gene named confidently. The CDR3 corresponds to CASTTHATDTQYF. The DNA sequence is as follows: TGTGCCAGCACGACTCATGCCACAGATACGCAGTATTTT.